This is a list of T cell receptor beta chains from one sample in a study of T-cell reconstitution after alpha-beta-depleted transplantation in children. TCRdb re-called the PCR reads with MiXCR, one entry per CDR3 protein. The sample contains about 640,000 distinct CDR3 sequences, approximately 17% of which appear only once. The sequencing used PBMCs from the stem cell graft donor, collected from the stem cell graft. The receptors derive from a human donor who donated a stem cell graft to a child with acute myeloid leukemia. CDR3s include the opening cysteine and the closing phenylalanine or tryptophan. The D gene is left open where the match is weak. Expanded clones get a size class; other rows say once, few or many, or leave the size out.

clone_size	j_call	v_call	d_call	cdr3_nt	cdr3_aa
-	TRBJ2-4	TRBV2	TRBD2	TGTGCCAGCAGTGACCCCAGCGGGGGGGCTCTAAACATTCAGTACTTC	CASSDPSGGALNIQYF
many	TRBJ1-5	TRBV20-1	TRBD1	TGCAGTGCTAGAGATCTGAGGGGGCCCCTCCTCAATCAGCCCCAGCATTTT	CSARDLRGPLLNQPQHF
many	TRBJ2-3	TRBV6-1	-	TGTGCCAGCAATGTGGACTACTCGGCGAGCACAGATACGCAGTATTTT	CASNVDYSASTDTQYF
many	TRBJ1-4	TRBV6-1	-	TGTGCCAGCAGGGACGGGACTCATGCAACTAATGAAAAACTGTTTTTT	CASRDGTHATNEKLFF
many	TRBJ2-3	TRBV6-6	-	TGTGCCAGCAGTATTACTAGCGATACGCAGTATTTT	CASSITSDTQYF
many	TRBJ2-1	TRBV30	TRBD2	TGTGCCTGGAGTGTCCTAGCGGGGAGCTACAATGAGCAGTTCTTC	CAWSVLAGSYNEQFF
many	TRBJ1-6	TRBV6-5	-	TGTGCCAGCAGTTACAGGCAGCAGGCTTCACCCCTCCACTTT	CASSYRQQASPLHF
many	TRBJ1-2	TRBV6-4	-	TGTGCCAGCAGAAGCTTCGGAGGAGCTAACTATGGCTACACCTTC	CASRSFGGANYGYTF
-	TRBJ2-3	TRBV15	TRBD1	TGTGCCACCAGCCAGGGGGCCGACTGGGATACGCAGTATTTT	CATSQGADWDTQYF
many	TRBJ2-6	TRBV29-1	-	TGCAGCGTTGAAGTTCCCACCTCTGGGGCCAACGTCCTGACTTTC	CSVEVPTSGANVLTF
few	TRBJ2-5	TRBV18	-	TGTGCCAGCTCCCCGACTCCTCAAGAGACCCAGTACTTC	CASSPTPQETQYF
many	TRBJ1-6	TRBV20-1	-	TGCAGTGCTAGAGGGGCTGGGAGGCGGGAATCACCCCTCCACTTT	CSARGAGRRESPLHF
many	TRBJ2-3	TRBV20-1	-	TGCAGTGCTAGAATTGCTCTGGACCATTCAGGCACAGATACGCAGTATTTT	CSARIALDHSGTDTQYF
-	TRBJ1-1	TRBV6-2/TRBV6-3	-	TGTGCCAGCAGGGCAGAGGGGACTGAAGCTTTCTTT	CASRAEGTEAFF
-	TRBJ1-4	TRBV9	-	TGTGCCAGCAGCGTTGGTGTGGGGGATTCTAATGAAAAACTGTTTTTT	CASSVGVGDSNEKLFF
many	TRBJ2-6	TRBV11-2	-	TGTGCCAGCAGCTTAGAACGGCCTGGGACTGGGGCCAACGTCCTGACTTTC	CASSLERPGTGANVLTF
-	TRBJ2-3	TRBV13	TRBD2	TGTGCCAGCAGTTTAGAGCGGGGGGGCCCGTCTAGCACAGATACGCAGTATTTT	CASSLERGGPSSTDTQYF
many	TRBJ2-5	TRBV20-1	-	TGCAGCCAGCGAGGGCGCAGGGAGACCCAGTACTTC	CSQRGRRETQYF
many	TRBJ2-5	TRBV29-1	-	TGCAGCGTCCCCCAATCAGGAGGCTGGGAGACCCAGTACTTC	CSVPQSGGWETQYF
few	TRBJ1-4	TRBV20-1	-	TGCAGTGCTAGCGAGGGGGGTGCAACTAATGAAAAACTGTTTTTT	CSASEGGATNEKLFF
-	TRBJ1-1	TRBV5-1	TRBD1	TGCGCCAGCAGCTTGGTGTGGCAGGGGGTTCCTGAAGCTTTCTTT	CASSLVWQGVPEAFF
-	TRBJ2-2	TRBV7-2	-	TGTGCCAGCAGGATACAGGTAGTCGGAACCGGGGAGCTGTTTTTT	CASRIQVVGTGELFF
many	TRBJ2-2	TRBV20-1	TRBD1	TGCAGTGCTTTTGGGACAGGCCTACACACCGGGGAGCTGTTTTTT	CSAFGTGLHTGELFF
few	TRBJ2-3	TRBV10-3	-	TGTGCCATCAGTGAACTGGACAGACATACGCAGTATTTT	CAISELDRHTQYF
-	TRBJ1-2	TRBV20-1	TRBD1	TGCAGTGCCGGGCCGGGACAGTATGGCTACACCTTC	CSAGPGQYGYTF
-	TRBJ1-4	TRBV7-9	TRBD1	TGTGCCAGCAGTCCAGGACAGGGGATGGGGATAGATGAAAAACTGTTTTTT	CASSPGQGMGIDEKLFF
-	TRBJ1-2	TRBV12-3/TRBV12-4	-	TGTGCCAGCGGACAGCAAGGGGCTAACTATGGCTACACCTTC	CASGQQGANYGYTF
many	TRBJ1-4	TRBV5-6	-	TGTGCCAGTTCTACGGGAGTTGGTAAACTGTTTTTT	CASSTGVGKLFF
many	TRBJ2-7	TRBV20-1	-	TGCAGTGCTAGAGCACTCGCGGGGGCGCCCCAAGAGCAGTACTTC	CSARALAGAPQEQYF
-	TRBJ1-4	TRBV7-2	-	TGTGCCAGCAGCTTAGGGGCAGGGAGGGAAAAACTGTTTTTT	CASSLGAGREKLFF
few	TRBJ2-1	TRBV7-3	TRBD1	TGTGCCAGCAGCTCTTCGGGACAGGGCTACAATGAGCAGTTCTTC	CASSSSGQGYNEQFF
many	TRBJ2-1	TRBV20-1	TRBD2	TGCAGTGCTAGTGGGCGGGGGAGCTCCTACAATGAGCAGTTCTTC	CSASGRGSSYNEQFF
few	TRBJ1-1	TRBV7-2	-	TGTGCCAGCAGCTTAATAGCGAGAACTGAAGCTTTCTTT	CASSLIARTEAFF
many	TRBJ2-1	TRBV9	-	TGTGCCAGCAGCAGACTGGACGGTACCTACAATGAGCAGTTCTTC	CASSRLDGTYNEQFF
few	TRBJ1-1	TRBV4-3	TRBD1	TGCGCCAGCAGCCAAGATATTGCAGGGGGGGGGAACACTGAAGCTTTCTTT	CASSQDIAGGGNTEAFF
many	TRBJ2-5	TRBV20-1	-	TGCAGTGCTAGAGATCAGCGTCAAGAGACCCAGTACTTC	CSARDQRQETQYF
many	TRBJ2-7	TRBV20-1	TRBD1	TGCAGTGCGAAAGACAGGGAATTATCCTACGAGCAGTACTTC	CSAKDRELSYEQYF
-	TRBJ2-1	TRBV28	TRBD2	TGTGCCAGCAGGCAGCTAGCGGGGTCCTACAATGAGCAGTTCTTC	CASRQLAGSYNEQFF
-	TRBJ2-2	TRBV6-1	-	TGTGCCAGCACCTCGCAGGGGCCGGACGGGGAGCTGTTTTTT	CASTSQGPDGELFF
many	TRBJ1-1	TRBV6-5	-	TGTGCCAGCAGTCCGGCTAGGGGGGTGAACACTGAAGCTTTCTTT	CASSPARGVNTEAFF
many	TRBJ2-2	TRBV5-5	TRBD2	TGTGCCAGCACCCCCCGGGGGGGCGCAAACGGGGAGCTGTTTTTT	CASTPRGGANGELFF
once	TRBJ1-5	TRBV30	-	TGTGCCTGGAGTGTACCGGGGGGCGACCAGCCCCAGCATTTT	CAWSVPGGDQPQHF
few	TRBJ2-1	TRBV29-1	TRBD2	TGCAGCGTTGCCGGGACTAGCGGGGGGGGTGGTGAGCAGTTCTTC	CSVAGTSGGGGEQFF
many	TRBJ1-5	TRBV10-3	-	TGTGCCATCAGTGAGTCAATAGGGGGGATGCAGCCCCAGCATTTT	CAISESIGGMQPQHF
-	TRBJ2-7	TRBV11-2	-	TGTGCCAGCAGCTTAGAGTGGCAGGGCTCGACCTACGAGCAGTACTTC	CASSLEWQGSTYEQYF
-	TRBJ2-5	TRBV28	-	TGTGCCGGCTCTAGGGACGGTGAAGAGACCCAGTACTTC	CAGSRDGEETQYF
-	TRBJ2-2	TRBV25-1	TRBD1	TGTGCCAGCAGTGAGGCGGGACAGGGCCCCACCGGGGAGCTGTTTTTT	CASSEAGQGPTGELFF
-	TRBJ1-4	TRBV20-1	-	TGCAGTGTGGGTCGGGGCCGAACTAATGAAAAACTGTTTTTT	CSVGRGRTNEKLFF
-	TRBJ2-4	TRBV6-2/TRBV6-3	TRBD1	TGTGCCAGCAGTTACGGCCAGGGGGTGTACTTC	CASSYGQGVYF
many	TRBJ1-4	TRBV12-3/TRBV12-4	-	TGTGCCAGCAGTCTACCGATGAGTGAAAAACTGTTTTTT	CASSLPMSEKLFF
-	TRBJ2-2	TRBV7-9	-	TGTGCCAGCAGCTTAGCGGTAAGACAGTTGAACACCGGGGAGCTGTTTTTT	CASSLAVRQLNTGELFF
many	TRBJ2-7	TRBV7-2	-	TGTGCCAGCACCCCGCGGGACGGACCCTACGAGCAGTACTTC	CASTPRDGPYEQYF
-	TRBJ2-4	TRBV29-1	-	TGCAGCGTGGCCTGGACTCTTAAGAGGGACATTCAGTACTTC	CSVAWTLKRDIQYF
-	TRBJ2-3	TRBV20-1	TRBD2	TGCAGTGCTAGAGATTGGGCTAGCGGGCGGGGTGGGGATACGCAGTATTTT	CSARDWASGRGGDTQYF
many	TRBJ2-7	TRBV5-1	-	TGCGCCAGCAGCTTCGCAGGGGACGAGCAGTACTTC	CASSFAGDEQYF
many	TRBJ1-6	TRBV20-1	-	TGCAGTGCTAGAGATGGCCCTGACAGCTCTTGGGACACCCTCCACTTT	CSARDGPDSSWDTLHF
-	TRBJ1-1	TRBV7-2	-	TGTGCCAGCAGCTTATTAGGACCGATGATGAACACTGAAGCTTTCTTT	CASSLLGPMMNTEAFF
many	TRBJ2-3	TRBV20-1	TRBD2	TGCAGTGCTCCCCTAGCGGGGTCCACAGATACGCAGTATTTT	CSAPLAGSTDTQYF
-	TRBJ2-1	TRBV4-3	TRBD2	TGCGCCAGCAGCCAAGTCCGTTCCAGCGGGGCCTACAATGAGCAGTTCTTC	CASSQVRSSGAYNEQFF